The clone carrying this T cell receptor beta chain appeared many times. The antigen is not known. The sample comes from a study of T cells in Graves' hyperthyroidism and ophthalmopathy. General study points: Using 13 V-J features, a model discriminated ophthalmopathy from stable hyperthyroidism. For ophthalmopathy, model prediction preceded onset by a median approximately 6 months.

Patients counted as stable if ophthalmopathy did not develop within 18 months. Isolation of PBMCs was performed on 8.5 to 10 ml fresh peripheral blood. Amplification of TCR beta CDR3 regions used RNA as the template. TCR CDR3 regions were first amplified by RT-PCR with HTBI primers. TCRdb re-called the multiplex PCR reads with MiXCR, one entry per CDR3 protein. The repertoire consists of fewer than 350,000 distinct CDR3 sequences, with roughly an eighth occurring once and the leading ten covering under 8%. The clonotype was recovered from a woman in her thirties or forties with Graves' hyperthyroidism. The sample was blood.

The CDR3 bases are TGCAGTGCTAGAGATCCCTCCGGGACTAGCGGGAGGGGGGAGACCCAGTACTTC. Its translation: CSARDPSGTSGRGETQYF. The rearrangement links TRBV20-1 to TRBJ2-5; 16 bases fit TRBD2. This CDR3 is 18 amino acids long. Germline V gene sequence: CDR1 DFQATT, CDR2 SNEGSKA (reference sequence). V trimming: 0 bases; J trimming: 5 bases; junction bases outside the gene matches: 9.